The clone carrying this T cell receptor (beta chain) was picked up many times. The antigen is not known. These data belong to a study of human T cells and chemical hapten exposure. Time point defined: patch test 3, about 24 weeks after DPC sensitization. Described treatment: therapeutic diphenylcyclopropenone sensitization with weekly scalp DPC. Unfractionated whole blood yielded total RNA. Germline CDR1 reads DFQATT; CDR2 reads SNEGSKA (reference sequence). The CDR3 totals 16 residues. V trimming: 3 bases; J trimming: 4 bases; junction bases outside the gene matches: 10. In the source study's methods: TCRs per sample had a median of around 100,000 and ranged from about 20,000 to 700,000. A single record per CDR3 protein comes from TCRdb applying MiXCR to the RACE reads. TCRdb's processing, not the study's, gives the V and J calls here. Among tens of thousands of distinct CDR3 sequences listed, 9% to 9.5% were seen once.

Study outcomes and limitations: Expanded TCRs created a significantly greater count of big CDR3 similarity clusters than controls did.

The sample in question was whole blood, obtained in connection with sensitization to the hapten diphenylcyclopropenone (DPC). The clonotype originates from a man aged 50-59 years with alopecia areata. Some clones in this sample may be carry-over from other donors' samples. The V gene is TRBV20-1, the J gene TRBJ2-3; TRBD2 matches 10 bases. The CDR3 protein is CSASRGRLAGADTQYF. The CDR3 bases are TGCAGTGCTAGCCGAGGTCGGCTAGCGGGAGCAGATACGCAGTATTTT.